One and the same sample provided the 14 T cell receptor beta chains below, sequenced in a study of shared clonotypes between healthy human individuals (dated by TCRdb to 2020 to 2022). The library was obtained by the immunoSEQ multiplex PCR assay. TCRdb took over this immuneACCESS table, retaining in-frame rearrangements with V and J assigned. Such tables are incomplete; in checked studies, under half of the missing clones stem from an unresolved V gene, and the remainder is unexplained. A total of about 1 million clones appear in this sample, around 76% of them only once. The ten biggest clones cover approximately 1.5% of the sample. The sequenced material came from memory CD4+ T cells sorted from blood. The cell subset or site label corresponds to: CD45RA-negative fraction. The receptor source for this set is a man aged 18 to 35 in good health.

This chain links TRBV2 with TRBJ1-2; tentatively, D is TRBD1 (6 bases). Trimming removed 5 bases from V and 8 bases from J, with 15 bases in between. This CDR3 region has 13 residues. Per germline, CDR1 SNHLY and CDR2 FYNNEI. CDR3 in DNA: TGTGCCAGCAGTCTCGGACAGAGAGAAGGCTACACCTTC. Encoded protein: CASSLGQREGYTF.

The chain couples TRBV13 to TRBJ1-2; D ambiguous. Germline V CDR1 and CDR2: PRHDT, FYEKMQ (reference sequence). The CDR3 length is 15 residues. The V gene lost 7 bases and the J gene lost 0 bases, with 15 bases spanning the gap. CDR3 nucleotides: TGTGCCAGCATCAAACGAACTTCCGCTAACTATGGCTACACCTTC. Amino acids: CASIKRTSANYGYTF.

This chain uses TRBV29-1 with TRBJ2-5; D is possibly TRBD1 or TRBD2 (5 bases each). The germline gives CDR1 SQVTM, CDR2 ANQGSEA. The V end was cut by 4 bases, the J end by 4 bases, with 19 bases between. This CDR3 has 15 residues. The CDR3 DNA sequence: TGCAGCGTTGCCCCCAGGGAGTCTAAAACAGAGACCCAGTACTTC. Protein product: CSVAPRESKTETQYF.

The chain employs TRBV30 and TRBJ2-7; 8 positions agree with TRBD1. This CDR3 contains 14 residues. Germline V gene data show CDR1 as GTSNPN and CDR2 as SVGIG (reference sequence). Unmatched junction bases numbered 5, after V lost 2 bases and J lost 2 bases. The CDR3 DNA sequence: TGTGCCTGGAGTTGGAGGGACAGGACCTACGAGCAGTACTTC. Protein: CAWSWRDRTYEQYF.

The J gene is TRBJ2-5, the V gene TRBV6-1, with 11 bases matching TRBD2. J lost 5 bases, V lost 4 bases, and 12 bases had no gene match. The germline CDR1 and CDR2 sequences are MNHNS and SASEGT. CDR3 length: 17 residues. The CDR3 DNA reads as TGTGCCAGCAGTGTCCTAGCGGGAGGTGCGTCGGGGGAGACCCAGTACTTC. This translates into CASSVLAGGASGETQYF.

This chain links TRBV5-6 with TRBJ2-7, with 8 bases matching TRBD1. The germline V gene has CDR1 SGHDT and CDR2 YYEEEE. This CDR3 is built from 13 residues. Trimming at V came to 3 bases and at J to 6 bases, leaving 5 bases not matched to a gene. CDR3 in amino acids: CASSYRGVGEQYF. The CDR3, as DNA: TGTGCCAGCAGCTACAGGGGGGTCGGCGAGCAGTACTTC.

The genes are TRBV2 and TRBJ2-7, with TRBD2 as a possible D gene (6 bases). Germline values: CDR1 SNHLY, CDR2 FYNNEI. The CDR3 length is 12 residues. With 8 bases removed from V and 0 bases from J, the gap between germline ends came to 8 bases. CDR3 nucleotides: TGTGCCAGCCGACTAGACTCCTACGAGCAGTACTTC. Amino acids: CASRLDSYEQYF. The full variable domain, with the rest looked up from reference TRBV2 and TRBJ2-7, is EPEVTQTPSHQVTQMGQEVILRCVPISNHLYFYWYRQILGQKVEFLVSFYNNEISEKSEIFDDQFSVERPDGSNFTLKIRSTKLEDSAMYFCASRLDSYEQYFGPGTRLTVT.

J is TRBJ1-4 and V is TRBV5-8, with 7 bases matching TRBD1. J gave up 2 bases and V 3 bases, and 7 bases lay outside the gene matches. This CDR3 has 16 amino acids. The V gene's germline CDR1 is SGHTS and CDR2 YDEGEE. CDR3 sequence reads: CASSWPGQTTNEKLFF. For the CDR3, the DNA is TGTGCCAGCAGCTGGCCGGGACAGACGACTAATGAAAAACTGTTTTTT.

J is TRBJ2-5 and V is TRBV5-5, with TRBD2 identical over 14 bases. V gave up 2 bases and J gave up 3 bases; unmatched junction bases: 6. The germline V gene has CDR1 SGHKS and CDR2 YYEKEE (reference sequence). This CDR3 comprises 17 residues. In nucleotides, the CDR3 is TGTGCCAGCAGCTTCGGACTAGCGGGAGGCCCCGAAGAGACCCAGTACTTC. Protein product: CASSFGLAGGPEETQYF.

This chain links TRBV6-1 with TRBJ1-3, with TRBD1 matching over 9 bases. This CDR3 contains 14 residues. Germline CDR1 MNHNS, CDR2 SASEGT. For the CDR3, the DNA is TGTGCAGTATTACAGGGGGCTGGTGGAAACACCATATATTTT. This sequence encodes CAVLQGAGGNTIYF.

This rearrangement joins TRBV19 to TRBJ1-2; possibly TRBD1 for D (5 bases). The CDR3 runs 12 residues. Germline V gene data show CDR1 as LNHDA and CDR2 as SQIVND (reference sequence). Trimming removed 10 bases from V and 3 bases from J, with 12 bases in between. CDR3 bases: TGTGCCACCAGGGAAGTTTACTATGGCTACACCTTC. Its protein is CATREVYYGYTF.

This chain joins TRBV13 and TRBJ2-1; TRBD2 agrees at 12 bases. The CDR3 spans 19 residues. V shed 5 bases and J 7 bases; nucleotides not matched to a gene: 18. Germline-derived CDR1 and CDR2 are PRHDT and FYEKMQ (reference sequence). DNA of the CDR3: TGTGCCAGCAGCCCACACATCCTCGGGCTAGCGGGAGGGGTAAATGAGCAGTTCTTC. This gives the protein CASSPHILGLAGGVNEQFF.

The chain employs TRBV6-6 and TRBJ1-4; D ambiguous. The CDR3 is made up of 16 amino acids. The germline V gene encodes CDR1 MNHNY and CDR2 SVGAGI (reference sequence). V was shortened by 9 bases and J by 0 bases, with 17 bases between the two germline ends. The CDR3 reads CASSSRRSATNEKLFF. The CDR3 region has the DNA TGTGCCAGTTCCTCTCGGCGGAGTGCAACTAATGAAAAACTGTTTTTT.

In this sample, this clone turned up a few times. This chain uses TRBV14 with TRBJ2-7; 8 nucleotides line up with TRBD2. The CDR3 runs 13 residues. J was trimmed by 9 bases and V by 2 bases; bases with no gene match: 6. The V gene's germline CDR1 is SGHDN and CDR2 FVKESK. CDR3 in DNA: TGTGCCAGCAGCCAACCGGGGGGGACGAGGCAGTACTTC. It translates to CASSQPGGTRQYF.